The 24 T cell receptor beta chains presented below share a single source sample, sequenced in a study of CD8+ T cells in alopecia areata. Treatment of the sample: oral pan-JAK inhibitor, 5-10 mg twice daily. cDNA prepared by RNA extraction and subsequent reverse transcription served as the template for sequencing. Produced via immunoSEQ multiplex PCR; TCRdb's table is partial and in-frame only. The table has around 100,000 clones, over 75% seen once; the top ten hold 11%. Material: CD8+ T cells sorted from blood, obtained at week 34, from a patient treated with tofacitinib. The receptors originated from a human donor with alopecia areata.

This chain connects TRBV5-8 to TRBJ2-5, with D uncertain. The ends were cut back, 0 bases at V and 0 bases at J, with 12 bases in the middle. Germline CDR1 and CDR2: SGHTS and YDEGEE. This CDR3 has 16 residues. CDR3 coding DNA: TGTGCCAGCAGCTTGGCCGGTGTCACGTACCAAGAGACCCAGTACTTC. It yields the protein CASSLAGVTYQETQYF.

V usage is TRBV19 and J usage is TRBJ2-3; maybe TRBD1 (6 bases). This CDR3 contains 17 residues. Germline V gene lookup returns CDR1 LNHDA and CDR2 SQIVND (reference sequence). The ends were cut back, 1 base at V and 2 bases at J, with 16 bases in the middle. CDR3 nucleotides: TGTGCCAGTAGTATAGGCGAGACAGGCATGTACACAGATACGCAGTATTTT. Its translation: CASSIGETGMYTDTQYF.

J is TRBJ2-7 and V is TRBV4-1, with D unclear. Looked up from germline, CDR1 is MGHRA and CDR2 is YSYEKL. This CDR3 is built from 16 residues. V was cut by 0 bases and J by 0 bases, with 12 bases left in between. CDR3 residues: CASSQESFGSSYEQYF. The CDR3 DNA reads as TGCGCCAGCAGCCAAGAAAGTTTCGGCAGCTCCTACGAGCAGTACTTC.

This clone was seen once. V usage is TRBV9 and J usage is TRBJ1-1, with 8 bases matching TRBD1. The CDR3 is made up of 16 amino acids. V lost 6 bases, J lost 4 bases, and 14 bases stayed unmatched. Germline V gene lookup returns CDR1 SGDLS and CDR2 YYNGEE. In DNA, the CDR3 is TGTGCCAGCACCCCACCCGGACAGGGACTAGGCACTGAAGCTTTCTTT. Encoded protein: CASTPPGQGLGTEAFF.

A remark on this clone: This specimen includes other DNA sequences encoding the same CDR3. The chain uses TRBV29-1 and TRBJ2-7, with D possibly TRBD1 on 6 matching bases. Germline V CDR1 and CDR2: SQVTM, ANQGSEA. V was pared by 0 bases and J by 4 bases, with 16 bases between. The CDR3 has 15 amino acids. CDR3 amino acids: CSVEDQETGEYEQYF. In nucleotides, the CDR3 is TGCAGCGTTGAAGATCAGGAGACAGGAGAATACGAGCAGTACTTC.

The chain carries TRBV19 and TRBJ1-5, with D possibly TRBD1 on 6 matching bases. Trimming took 5 bases from V and 3 from J, leaving 14 bases between them. This CDR3 has 15 residues. The germline gives CDR1 LNHDA, CDR2 SQIVND (reference sequence). The CDR3 region is CASSWYEGVNQPQHF. The CDR3 DNA sequence: TGTGCCAGTAGTTGGTATGAGGGGGTCAATCAGCCCCAGCATTTT.

The CDR3 loop is CAVSVYRGPHEKLFF. CDR3 DNA: TGTGCCGTTTCGGTTTACAGGGGGCCTCACGAAAAACTGTTTTTT. The V gene is TRBV7-9, the J gene TRBJ1-4, with 9 bases aligning to TRBD1. Germline loops: CDR1 SEHNR, CDR2 FQNEAQ (reference sequence). V lost 11 bases, J lost 8 bases, and 15 bases stayed unmatched. The CDR3 spans 15 residues.

In this sample, this clone turned up a few times. This CDR3 reads CASSFALAKNIQYF. In nucleotides, the CDR3 is TGTGCCAGCAGCTTCGCACTAGCCAAAAACATTCAGTACTTC. V usage is TRBV11-2 and J usage is TRBJ2-4; no definite D call. The germline V and J ends were trimmed by 3 bases and 0 bases, with 6 bases remaining between them. CDR3 length: 14 amino acids. Germline values: CDR1 SGHAT, CDR2 FQNNGV.

The gene calls are TRBV29-1 and TRBJ2-2, with 11 bases matching TRBD1. This CDR3 comprises 14 residues. CDR1 is SQVTM, CDR2 ANQGSEA, per germline. The trim removed 6 bases at V and 5 bases at J, leaving 5 bases unmatched. The CDR3 sequence is CSVWTGGSTGELFF. CDR3 nucleotide sequence: TGCAGCGTGTGGACAGGGGGCTCAACCGGGGAGCTGTTTTTT.

J is TRBJ2-3 and V is TRBV19; unclear D gene. The CDR3 is made up of 16 amino acids. Trimming took off 5 bases at V and 4 bases at J, with 19 bases between the two ends. The germline gives CDR1 LNHDA, CDR2 SQIVND (reference sequence). Here the CDR3 reads CASSPISGLSADTQYF. For the CDR3, the DNA is TGTGCCAGTAGTCCCATCTCAGGTCTGAGCGCAGATACGCAGTATTTT.

DNA of the CDR3: TGCGCCAGCAGTGAAGGACAGGCTAGCACAGATACGCAGTATTTT. It codes for CASSEGQASTDTQYF. The chain joins TRBV10-2 to TRBJ2-3; 7 positions agree with TRBD1. V trimming: 3 bases; J trimming: 0 bases; junction bases outside the gene matches: 3. Germline values: CDR1 WSHSY, CDR2 SAAADI. This CDR3 region has 15 residues.

The rearrangement uses TRBV29-1 and TRBJ1-3; D uncertain. Per germline, CDR1 SQVTM and CDR2 ANQGSEA. This CDR3 contains 16 residues. The V gene lost 7 bases and the J gene lost 0 bases, with 19 bases spanning the gap. The CDR3 is CSASPLDGDSGNTIYF. The CDR3 nucleotides are TGCAGCGCTAGTCCCCTAGACGGCGACTCTGGAAACACCATATATTTT.

The chain recombines TRBV19 with TRBJ2-7; no reliable D call. There are 13 residues in the CDR3. V gave up 4 bases and J gave up 0 bases, with 7 bases separating them. Germline CDR1 LNHDA, CDR2 SQIVND (reference sequence). The CDR3 nucleotides are TGTGCCAGTAGTACTACCAACTCCTACGAGCAGTACTTC. Its translation: CASSTTNSYEQYF.

J is TRBJ2-7 and V is TRBV9, with 7 bases aligning to TRBD2. This CDR3 comprises 15 residues. Germline V gene lookup returns CDR1 SGDLS and CDR2 YYNGEE. Trimming removed 3 bases from V and 5 bases from J; junction bases left unmatched: 11. Here the CDR3 reads CASSARGVTGHEQYF. DNA for the CDR3: TGTGCCAGCAGCGCCCGGGGGGTCACCGGCCACGAGCAGTACTTC.

The chain carries TRBV5-1 and TRBJ2-7; 9 bases are a match to TRBD1. Germline values: CDR1 SGHRS, CDR2 YFSETQ. V trimming: 3 bases; J trimming: 4 bases; junction bases outside the gene matches: 8. The CDR3 consists of 15 residues. The CDR3 DNA follows: TGCGCCAGCAGCTGGGAACAACAGGGGGCATACGAGCAGTACTTC. Residues: CASSWEQQGAYEQYF. Supplemented by reference TRBV5-1 and TRBJ2-7, the full variable domain reads KAGVTQTPRYLIKTRGQQVTLSCSPISGHRSVSWYQQTPGQGLQFLFEYFSETQRNKGNFPGRFSGRQFSNSRSEMNVSTLELGDSALYLCASSWEQQGAYEQYFGPGTRLTVT.

The chain has TRBV7-6 and TRBJ2-7; 9 bases map to TRBD2. The germline gives CDR1 SGHVS, CDR2 FNYEAQ. This CDR3 spans 14 amino acids. After removal of 0 bases from V and 3 bases from J, the junction contained 0 bases not matched to a gene. This chain's CDR3 is CASSLASGSYEQYF. CDR3 nucleotides: TGTGCCAGCAGCTTAGCTAGCGGGAGCTACGAGCAGTACTTC.

The chain is built from TRBV27 and TRBJ2-7; 8 nucleotides line up with TRBD2. The V segment lost 0 bases and the J segment 4 bases; nucleotides outside the gene matches: 5. CDR1 is MNHEY, CDR2 SMNVEV, per germline (reference sequence). The CDR3 runs 15 residues. CDR3: CASSLSLGLGYEQYF. CDR3 DNA: TGTGCCAGCAGTTTATCTTTGGGACTAGGATACGAGCAGTACTTC.

The chain employs TRBV5-1 and TRBJ2-1, with no clear D. Trimming left V 0 bases short and J 2 bases short, with 12 bases between. Germline-derived CDR1 and CDR2 are SGHRS and YFSETQ. This CDR3 region has 16 residues. The CDR3 DNA sequence: TGCGCCAGCAGCTTGGGGTTTTTAGGCGCCTACAATGAGCAGTTCTTC. The encoded protein is CASSLGFLGAYNEQFF.

On this clone: Additional DNA sequences in this sample encode the identical CDR3. J is TRBJ2-7 and V is TRBV19, with D tentatively TRBD1 (5 bases). This CDR3 spans 14 amino acids. The V gene lost 1 base and the J gene lost 4 bases, with 11 bases spanning the gap. Germline-derived CDR1 and CDR2 are LNHDA and SQIVND (reference sequence). This CDR3 is CASSIGGLGYEQYF. The CDR3 DNA reads TGTGCCAGTAGTATAGGGGGCCTCGGGTACGAGCAGTACTTC.

This clone appeared once. The chain uses TRBV21-1 and TRBJ1-3. TRBV21-1 is annotated as a pseudogene. This CDR3 region has 17 residues. CDR3 in DNA: TGTGCCACCAGGGGGACGTTAATTAATGGCTCTGGAAACACCATATATTTT. Its protein product is CATRGTLINGSGNTIYF.

This clone was found once. The V and J genes are TRBV14 and TRBJ1-1; no firm D call. Trimming took off 4 bases at V and 0 bases at J, with 12 bases between the two ends. This CDR3 region has 15 residues. Germline V CDR1 and CDR2: SGHDN, FVKESK. This CDR3 reads CASSPYRGMNTEAFF. CDR3 DNA sequence: TGTGCCAGCAGCCCCTACCGCGGCATGAACACTGAAGCTTTCTTT.

This clone was found once. The rearrangement uses TRBV11-2 and TRBJ1-1, with D perhaps TRBD1 (5 bases). The CDR3 sequence is 13 residues long. Germline V gene lookup returns CDR1 SGHAT and CDR2 FQNNGV. Trimming left V 5 bases short and J 1 base short, with 8 bases between. Here the CDR3 DNA reads TGTGCCAGCAGCCCAACAGGGAACACTGAAGCTTTCTTT. Translation gives CASSPTGNTEAFF.

The chain has TRBV10-3 and TRBJ2-7; 7 nucleotides align to TRBD2. Per germline, CDR1 ENHRY and CDR2 SYGVKD. This CDR3 is 16 amino acids long. V trimming: 2 bases; J trimming: 4 bases; junction bases outside the gene matches: 11. CDR3 sequence (DNA): TGTGCCATCAGTGAGACGGGAGGCAACGGGAGGTACGAGCAGTACTTC. Translation: CAISETGGNGRYEQYF.

The J gene is TRBJ2-7, the V gene TRBV6-6; TRBD1 agrees at 12 bases. Trimming at V came to 0 bases and at J to 6 bases, leaving 3 bases not matched to a gene. There are 15 residues in the CDR3. CDR1 and CDR2 (germline): MNHNY, SVGAGI (reference sequence). In DNA form, the CDR3 reads TGTGCCAGCAGTTACTCCGGGACAGGGGGCGCCGAGCAGTACTTC. It is translated as CASSYSGTGGAEQYF.